Following are 19 T cell receptor beta chains from one sample sequenced in a study of blood T cell repertoires in COVID-19. The protocol was immunoSEQ multiplex PCR, while the TCRdb copy is restricted to in-frame clones and leaves out a portion. The data show 25,000 to 30,000 clones, with around 89% seen just once and roughly 2.5% held by the top ten. Sequencing was carried out using peripheral blood. All receptors come from a human donor in a cohort sampled during active COVID-19.

The chain has TRBV5-1 and TRBJ2-7, with 7 bases identical to TRBD1. Trimming cost V 1 base and J 2 bases; bases outside gene matches: 6. The CDR3 consists of 15 residues. Germline-derived CDR1 and CDR2 are SGHRS and YFSETQ. CDR3 residues: CASSLTGVNPYEQYF. Written as DNA, the CDR3 is TGCGCCAGCAGCTTGACAGGGGTCAATCCCTACGAGCAGTACTTC.

The J gene is TRBJ2-7, the V gene TRBV27; 7 positions agree with TRBD2. Germline V gene data show CDR1 as MNHEY and CDR2 as SMNVEV (reference sequence). The J segment lost 3 bases and the V segment lost 2 bases, leaving 4 bases of the junction unmatched. The CDR3 totals 14 residues. The CDR3 protein is CASSLAGAFYEQYF. The CDR3 DNA reads as TGTGCCAGCAGTTTAGCGGGAGCTTTCTACGAGCAGTACTTC.

This clone was seen only a few times. Here the CDR3 DNA reads TGTGCCAGCAGTGGGACATACTTTCAGAGCTACACCTTC. Translating it yields CASSGTYFQSYTF. The chain combines TRBV12-3 or TRBV12-4 with TRBJ1-2, with D tentatively TRBD1 (6 bases). CDR3 length equals 13 residues. The V and J ends lost 5 bases and 9 bases respectively, with 16 bases between them.

The CDR3 region has the DNA TGCGCCAGCAGCACGAGCACGACTACCACTAGCACAGATACGCAGTATTTT. Translated, it gives CASSTSTTTTSTDTQYF. The chain recombines TRBV5-1 with TRBJ2-3, with D possibly matching TRBD2 (5 bases). From germline, CDR1 is SGHRS and CDR2 YFSETQ. This CDR3 spans 17 amino acids. V lost 4 bases, J lost 0 bases, and 18 bases lay in between.

The chain joins TRBV7-3 to TRBJ1-6, with 9 bases fitting TRBD1. Germline V gene data show CDR1 as SGHTA and CDR2 as FQGTGA. The CDR3 has 15 amino acids. V shed 1 base and J 7 bases; nucleotides not matched to a gene: 2. For the CDR3, the DNA is TGTGCCAGCAGCTTAATGGGGACAGGGAATTCACCCCTCCACTTT. Residues: CASSLMGTGNSPLHF.

This clone has a handful of counts. This sequence joins TRBV7-2 and TRBJ2-1; TRBD2 matches 11 bases. The junction had 5 bases not matched to a gene; V was cut back by 5 bases and J by 8 bases. Germline CDR1 is SGHTA and CDR2 is FQGNSA. The CDR3 runs to 14 residues. As DNA, the CDR3 is TGTGCCAGCAGCCTTAGCGGGGGGGCGGATGAGCAGTTCTTC. As protein: CASSLSGGADEQFF.

The chain is built from TRBV29-1 and TRBJ2-2, with a tentative D call TRBD1 (5 bases). The CDR3 covers 13 residues. The V end was cut by 3 bases, the J end by 2 bases, with 7 bases between. The germline gives CDR1 SQVTM, CDR2 ANQGSEA. The CDR3 DNA sequence: TGCAGCGTTGATGGGGCTAACACCGGGGAGCTGTTTTTT. This encodes CSVDGANTGELFF.

Only a few counts were recorded for this clone. The chain recombines TRBV29-1 with TRBJ2-3; 8 nucleotides agree with TRBD2. Germline-derived CDR1 and CDR2 are SQVTM and ANQGSEA. Trimming cost V 1 base and J 6 bases; bases outside gene matches: 9. CDR3 length: 15 residues. CDR3 sequence (DNA): TGCAGCGTTGAAGGGAGCGGGGGCCTTTCTGATACGCAGTATTTT. Translated, it gives CSVEGSGGLSDTQYF.

This clone was counted only a few times. The CDR3 is CASSDQNRGKYEQYF. The CDR3 nucleotides read TGTGCCAGCAGCGACCAAAACAGGGGGAAGTACGAGCAGTACTTC. J is TRBJ2-7 and V is TRBV25-1; TRBD1 agrees at 8 bases. Germline V gene data show CDR1 as MGHDK and CDR2 as SYGVNS. Trimming at V came to 6 bases and at J to 4 bases, leaving 11 bases not matched to a gene. This CDR3 has 15 residues.

The V and J genes are TRBV2 and TRBJ1-3, with a tentative D call TRBD1 (5 bases). CDR3 length: 14 amino acids. V lost 4 bases, J lost 0 bases, and 7 bases lay in between. Germline loops: CDR1 SNHLY, CDR2 FYNNEI. CDR3 sequence (DNA): TGTGCCAGCAGTGGACAGAGCTCTGGAAACACCATATATTTT. Translating gives CASSGQSSGNTIYF.

V and J are TRBV7-9 and TRBJ2-3; tentatively, D is TRBD2 (6 bases). CDR3 length: 14 amino acids. Trimming took 7 bases from V and 2 from J, leaving 13 bases between them. Germline V gives CDR1 SEHNR, CDR2 FQNEAQ (reference sequence). The CDR3, as DNA: TGTGCCAGCACCCGCCGGGGGTCCACAGATACGCAGTATTTT. Translating it yields CASTRRGSTDTQYF.

The chain carries TRBV7-2 and TRBJ1-4, with D possibly TRBD1 on 5 matching bases. Germline V gene sequence: CDR1 SGHTA, CDR2 FQGNSA. The V and J ends lost 5 bases and 4 bases respectively, with 17 bases between them. The CDR3 runs to 16 residues. The CDR3 DNA reads TGTGCCAGCAGCGGCGAAGTGGGGGGGGTTAATGAAAAACTGTTTTTT. Its translation is CASSGEVGGVNEKLFF.

CDR3 nucleotide sequence: TGTGCCAGCAGCCGATTTTTTGGCGGGGCCCCCTACAATGAGCAGTTCTTC. Its translation is CASSRFFGGAPYNEQFF. The V gene is TRBV4-2, the J gene TRBJ2-1; TRBD2 is a possible D gene (6 bases). Germline V gene sequence: CDR1 LGHNA, CDR2 YNFKEQ. The length of the CDR3 is 17 residues. V shed 4 bases and J shed 2 bases, with 18 bases lying between them.

This clone was counted once. The chain combines TRBV14 with TRBJ1-3; D is undetermined. The CDR3 consists of 13 residues. V lost 3 bases to trimming and J lost 1 base, with 4 bases between them. Germline CDR1 and CDR2: SGHDN and FVKESK. The CDR3 bases are TGTGCCAGCAGCCAGACATCTGGAAACACCATATATTTT. Translation: CASSQTSGNTIYF.

The chain recombines TRBV10-3 with TRBJ2-5; tentatively, D is TRBD1 (5 bases). Trimming pared 7 bases from V and 2 bases from J, leaving 11 bases between. Germline V gene data show CDR1 as ENHRY and CDR2 as SYGVKD. The CDR3 sequence is 13 residues long. The CDR3 loop reads CAITANRQETQYF. CDR3 DNA sequence: TGTGCCATCACTGCCAACAGGCAAGAGACCCAGTACTTC.

The rearrangement links TRBV18 to TRBJ2-1; TRBD1 aligns across 10 bases. The trim removed 3 bases at V and 4 bases at J, leaving 3 bases unmatched. The CDR3 has 15 residues. CDR1 and CDR2 (germline): KGHSH, LQKENI. The CDR3 here is CASSPGQGFYNEQFF. The CDR3 nucleotides read TGTGCCAGCTCACCGGGACAGGGGTTTTACAATGAGCAGTTCTTC.

The chain has TRBV7-9 and TRBJ1-4, with D tentatively TRBD1 (6 bases). The V gene's germline CDR1 is SEHNR and CDR2 FQNEAQ (reference sequence). The CDR3 has 14 residues. V lost 5 bases, J lost 3 bases, and 10 bases lay in between. The CDR3 loop reads CASSIQGPNEKLFF. In DNA, the CDR3 is TGTGCCAGCAGCATACAGGGCCCTAATGAAAAACTGTTTTTT. The complete variable domain, with remaining parts taken from reference TRBV7-9 and TRBJ1-4, reads DTGVSQNPRHKITKRGQNVTFRCDPISEHNRLYWYRQTLGQGPEFLTYFQNEAQLEKSRLLSDRFSAERPKGSFSTLEIQRTEQGDSAMYLCASSIQGPNEKLFFGSGTQLSVL.

This clone was seen a handful of times. This chain uses TRBV27 with TRBJ1-5, with a possible D match to TRBD1 (5 bases). There are 14 residues in the CDR3. The germline V gene has CDR1 MNHEY and CDR2 SMNVEV (reference sequence). Trimming stripped 4 bases from V and 8 bases from J, with 15 bases between. The CDR3 protein is CASSSRDSLKPQHF. The CDR3 coding sequence is TGTGCCAGCAGTTCCAGGGACTCGTTAAAGCCCCAGCATTTT.

The chain employs TRBV5-6 and TRBJ1-2; 9 bases match TRBD1. Germline V gene sequence: CDR1 SGHDT, CDR2 YYEEEE. The V gene end was trimmed by 8 bases and the J gene end by 2 bases; junction bases not matched to a gene: 7. The CDR3 totals 14 residues. CDR3 DNA sequence: TGTGCCAGTATGGACAGGGGAGGGAACTATGGCTACACCTTC. Translating gives CASMDRGGNYGYTF.